The following is a T cell receptor beta chain sequence with its context. Its antigen remains unknown. The source of the sample is a study of T cell repertoires in cytomegalovirus infection. Study overall: From public TCR beta signatures came an indication of both CMV infection and matching HLA type. Regarding the study as a whole: HLA-C-restricted CMV-specific TCR beta clonotypes prevailed in the ex vivo response.

TCRdb recomputed calls from the reads with MiXCR, one row per CDR3 protein. Here the sample spans some 200,000 distinct CDR3 sequences, about 39% being singletons. The CDR3 has 17 residues. Trimming left V 0 bases short and J 2 bases short, with 15 bases between. Germline V gene lookup returns CDR1 SGHDT and CDR2 YYEEEE. The sample consisted of CD8+ T cells from cultured PBMCs, taken from culture after CMV antigen stimulation. The clonotype was recovered from a human donor in good health (CMV status not recorded). Some clones in this sample may be carry-over from other donors' samples. The chain joins TRBV5-6 to TRBJ2-1, with D maybe TRBD2 (5 bases). This CDR3 reads CASSLGLALVPYNEQFF. The CDR3 DNA follows: TGTGCCAGCAGCTTGGGGTTAGCGCTAGTCCCCTACAATGAGCAGTTCTTC.